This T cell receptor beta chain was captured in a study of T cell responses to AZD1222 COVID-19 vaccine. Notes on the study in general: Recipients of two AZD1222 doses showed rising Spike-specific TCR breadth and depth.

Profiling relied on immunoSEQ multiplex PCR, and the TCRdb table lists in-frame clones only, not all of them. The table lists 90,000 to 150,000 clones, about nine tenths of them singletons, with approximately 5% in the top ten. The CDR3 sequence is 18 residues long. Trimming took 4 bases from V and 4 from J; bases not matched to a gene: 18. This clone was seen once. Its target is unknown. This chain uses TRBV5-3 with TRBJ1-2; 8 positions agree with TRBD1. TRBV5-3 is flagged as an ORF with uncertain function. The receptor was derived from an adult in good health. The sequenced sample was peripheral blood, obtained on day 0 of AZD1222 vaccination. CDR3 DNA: TGTGCCAGAAGCCGCCCCCGGGACAGGAAACATTCTGGCTATGGCTACACCTTC. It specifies CARSRPRDRKHSGYGYTF.